This T cell receptor (beta chain) was retrieved from a study of cytomegalovirus exposure and HLA in healthy donors. No CMV serostatus entry exists for this donor. Germline V CDR1 and CDR2: SQVTM, ANQGSEA. CDR3 length: 13 residues. Trimming removed 2 bases at V and 5 bases at J, with 12 bases between. Comments on this clone: Its antigen is not known.

This PCR relied on a set of 60 Vbeta primers and 13 Jbeta primers. The table came from immunoSEQ multiplex PCR; TCRdb's copy has only in-frame clones and leaves some out. The table has some 98,000 clones, 81% seen once. Whole-study findings and limits: A later examination showed that TCR association rates differed by HLA locus, with DRB1 most and HLA-C fewest.

Source material: PBMCs. This clonotype originated in a human donor in good health. This rearrangement joins TRBV29-1 to TRBJ1-1, with TRBD1 as a possible D gene (6 bases). The CDR3 spells CSVEPQGSTEAFF. CDR3 nucleotide sequence: TGCAGCGTTGAACCCCAGGGGTCAACTGAAGCTTTCTTT. Using reference TRBV29-1 and TRBJ1-1 for the parts outside the CDR3, the full variable domain is SAVISQKPSRDICQRGTSLTIQCQVDSQVTMMFWYRQQPGQSLTLIATANQGSEATYESGFVIDKFPISRPNLTFSTLTVSNMSPEDSSIYLCSVEPQGSTEAFFGQGTRLTVV.